The sequence of this TCR beta chain was determined in a study of shared clonotypes between healthy human individuals (dated by TCRdb to the early 2020s). About the investigation overall: A couple of women and a few men aged 18 to 49 years were included in the cohort. For each donor, CD4 naive and CD4 memory were each run on three plates, CD8 naive on two plates, and CD8 memory on one plate. Blood TCR repertoires of about 5 healthy adults were deeply sequenced to estimate repertoire size and the extent of clonotype sharing between individuals. Libraries were prepared and TCR repertoires were sequenced by different laboratories using diverse techniques, in order to increase sequencing depth and limit assay-specific biases. Per donor, leukapheresis produced somewhere between about 0.9 and 9 billion PBMCs.

Points on this clone: There is no known antigen for this receptor. No quality values exist for individual bases; no much larger clone is one base distant.

The donors were healthy, HIV-negative adults who had no recently reported acute infections or vaccinations. Every donor was a Caucasian adult living in Nashville, Tennessee, USA. CD4+ T cells were enriched by magnetic negative selection; naive cells were then positively selected on CD45RA, and the negative fraction formed the memory subset. Blood was obtained by leukapheresis, after which PBMCs were separated by Ficoll-Histopaque density gradient centrifugation and cryopreserved in liquid nitrogen vapor phase. Purity and quantity of every magnetically sorted T cell population were checked by analytical flow cytometry. Each sorted fraction had its genomic DNA isolated and then quantified by UV absorbance on a Nanodrop 2000c. V was cut back by 0 bases and J by 9 bases, leaving a gap of 20 bases between them. From a lookup of the germline V gene (reference sequence), CDR1 and CDR2 are LNHNV and YYDKDF. The CDR3 contains 17 residues, cysteine and phenylalanine counted. Only CDR3 DNA is held: 51 bases, read in frame from base 1.

General study outcomes and caveats: Larger estimated clonotype richness was generally found for naive subsets than for memory subsets. Compared with non-shared clonotypes, clonotypes shared by all four sorted-subset donors had higher generation probabilities. When several donors were compared, the shared fraction of clonotypes was roughly 4.8% for naive CD4, approximately 3.5% for naive CD8, about 2.5% for memory CD4, and under 0.5% for memory CD8. Pairwise subsampling indicated that sequencing depth was expected to affect the degree of clonotype sharing among donors. The small number of donors limited the genetic and exposure-history diversity represented. Rarefaction of sorted-subset datasets indicated incomplete sequencing despite the large sequencing depth. Sampling was restricted to blood, and TCR repertoires in tissues likely differ from the TCR repertoires found in blood.

Using the deep immunoSEQ assay, multiplex PCR amplified TCR CDR3 regions from genomic DNA. Genomic DNA extracted from each cell subset was distributed evenly over all wells of several immunoSEQ 96-well plates, and each plate served as one replicate. For sorted subsets, each replicate PCR was loaded with 200 ng genomic DNA, equivalent to 32,000 or so T cell genomes. The purified libraries were quantified using a Qubit 3.0 fluorometer, sized with a Bioanalyzer 2100, and then quantified again using the KAPA Library Quantification kit. Each immunoSEQ 96-well plate was sequenced on its own single-read 150-cycle Illumina NextSeq 550 flow cell. The study's own analysis went as follows. Because the immunoSEQ output held only junctional sequences and lacked quality scores, the filtering could not match the filtering applied to full-length reads. To assign V/J genes and CDR3, sequences were annotated against IMGT germline references using PyIR, a Python wrapper for IgBLAST v1.9. Any read was removed if the V/J assignment was weak (E-value above 1e-6), the CDR3 was missing, or the read contained stop codons, out-of-frame junctions, or ambiguous translated residues. V3J clonotypes were defined by identical inferred V gene, J gene, and CDR3 amino acid sequence. Percentage overlap between repertoires was calculated by dividing the number of shared unique clonotypes by the size of the smaller repertoire. Three approaches were used to assess repertoire richness: RTK rarefaction, the Chao1 estimator, and Recon v2.1 estimates of unobserved clonotypes. Generation probabilities were computed with OLGA for all TCRbeta clonotypes obtained by the gDNA method from several donors. This is the immuneACCESS table as TCRdb keeps it, with only in-frame sequences that have V and J called. A part of the clones is gone; compared with another copy, unresolved V genes explain less than half, and the rest is unexplained. V and J calls and clone size are those listed in that table; D and trimming were worked out from the DNA. The sample table shows some 1 million clones, and about 74% are seen once. The top ten clones comprise roughly 1.5% of the sample.

The chain uses TRBV15 and TRBJ2-2; matching of 5 bases hints at TRBD1 as the D gene. The sequenced sample consisted of memory CD4+ T cells sorted from blood. This specimen's cell subset or site label, per the study, means: CD45RA-negative fraction. The TCR comes from a young man in good health. Here the CDR3 is given as CATSRDVTTAGARELFF. At the DNA level, the sequence is TGTGCCACCAGCAGAGATGTTACGACAGCTGGAGCGCGGGAGCTGTTTTTT.